Below are 24 T cell receptor beta chains sequenced from a single sample in a study of blood T cell repertoires in COVID-19. Sequencing used immunoSEQ multiplex PCR; TCRdb keeps in-frame clones, though not all of them. The sample holds 200,000 to 250,000 clones, around 84% seen once. Input material: peripheral blood. The origin of the receptors is a man aged 25 to 40 with active or convalescent COVID-19.

The chain carries TRBV6-5 and TRBJ2-2; unclear D gene. V lost 0 bases and J 4 bases, leaving 6 bases between the germline ends. The germline CDR1 and CDR2 sequences are MNHEY and SVGAGI. The CDR3 is made up of 14 amino acids. In DNA form, the CDR3 reads TGTGCCAGCAGTTACTCGTTGAGCACCGGGGAGCTGTTTTTT. It specifies CASSYSLSTGELFF.

The chain uses TRBV30 and TRBJ1-2; possible D gene TRBD1, 5 bases. The CDR3 is 10 amino acids. In germline, CDR1 is GTSNPN, CDR2 SVGIG (reference sequence). Trimming took 5 bases from V and 13 from J, leaving 14 bases between them. The CDR3 region is CAWAGPRSTF. The DNA for the CDR3 is TGTGCCTGGGCAGGGCCCAGGAGCACCTTC.

This rearrangement joins TRBV14 to TRBJ1-2; D remains unclear. V was pared by 1 base and J by 7 bases, with 10 bases between. Germline CDR1 reads SGHDN; CDR2 reads FVKESK. This CDR3 has 13 amino acids. CDR3 nucleotide sequence: TGTGCCAGCAGCCAAGGTGGTCTTAGTGGCTACACCTTC. Encoded protein: CASSQGGLSGYTF. The entire variable domain, with the rest obtained from reference TRBV14 and TRBJ1-2, is as follows: EAGVTQFPSHSVIEKGQTVTLRCDPISGHDNLYWYRRVMGKEIKFLLHFVKESKQDESGMPNNRFLAERTGGTYSTLKVQPAELEDSGVYFCASSQGGLSGYTFGSGTRLTVV.

The chain employs TRBV6-5 and TRBJ1-2, with TRBD1 matching 7 bases. The CDR3 is made up of 14 amino acids. Trimming cost V 2 bases and J 2 bases; bases outside gene matches: 2. Germline loops: CDR1 MNHEY, CDR2 SVGAGI. CDR3 sequence reads: CASSYDRANYGYTF. The CDR3 nucleotides are TGTGCCAGCAGTTACGACAGGGCGAACTATGGCTACACCTTC.

This chain joins TRBV9 and TRBJ1-1; perhaps TRBD1 as D (6 bases). V gave up 4 bases and J gave up 4 bases, with 14 bases separating them. Germline values: CDR1 SGDLS, CDR2 YYNGEE. CDR3 length: 14 residues. The CDR3 is CASSPGGGSTEAFF. The CDR3 coding sequence is TGTGCCAGCAGCCCGGGAGGGGGAAGCACTGAAGCTTTCTTT.

The rearrangement joins TRBV2 to TRBJ2-4; TRBD2 might be the D (5 bases). The CDR3 runs to 13 residues. Germline-derived CDR1 and CDR2 are SNHLY and FYNNEI. V was cut by 7 bases and J by 4 bases, with 11 bases left in between. The CDR3 is CASKAGSKNIQYF. The CDR3 DNA is TGTGCCAGCAAGGCGGGTTCAAAAAACATTCAGTACTTC.

This sequence joins TRBV7-3 and TRBJ1-6, with 8 bases identical to TRBD1. This CDR3 is 15 amino acids long. In germline, CDR1 is SGHTA, CDR2 FQGTGA. V lost 5 bases to trimming and J lost 6 bases; unmatched junction nucleotides: 6. The CDR3 sequence is CASSQAGGGNSPLHF. CDR3 bases: TGTGCCAGCAGCCAAGCAGGGGGCGGTAATTCACCCCTCCACTTT.

The chain employs TRBV4-1 and TRBJ1-4; TRBD1 matches 7 bases. Unmatched junction bases numbered 13, after V lost 4 bases and J lost 2 bases. The CDR3 spans 18 residues. CDR1 and CDR2 from the germline V gene are MGHRA and YSYEKL. The chain's CDR3 is CASSPHRDSLGTNEKLFF. The CDR3 DNA follows: TGCGCCAGCAGCCCCCACCGGGACAGCCTGGGCACTAATGAAAAACTGTTTTTT.

V usage is TRBV27 and J usage is TRBJ2-7; 7 bases match TRBD1. V shed 1 base and J 4 bases; nucleotides not matched to a gene: 7. Germline V CDR1 and CDR2: MNHEY, SMNVEV (reference sequence). This CDR3 is built from 15 residues. The CDR3 sequence is CASSLLPGQRYEQYF. The CDR3 coding sequence is TGTGCCAGCAGTTTATTGCCGGGACAGCGTTACGAGCAGTACTTC.

This clone has more than one count but fewer than ten. CDR3 amino acids: CASSLMTGTVNYEQYF. The CDR3 DNA follows: TGCGCCAGCAGCTTGATGACCGGGACAGTTAACTACGAGCAGTACTTC. The genes are TRBV5-1 and TRBJ2-7, with 7 bases aligning to TRBD1. CDR3 length equals 16 residues. Germline CDR1 is SGHRS and CDR2 is YFSETQ. V gave up 1 base and J gave up 3 bases; unmatched junction bases: 10.

The table lists this clone with many counts. The chain couples TRBV24-1 to TRBJ2-5, with TRBD1 as a possible D gene (6 bases). This CDR3 has 16 residues. V lost 1 base and J 4 bases, leaving 15 bases between the germline ends. Germline lookup yields CDR1 KGHDR and CDR2 SFDVKD. This CDR3 reads CATSDFRDIRRETQYF. In nucleotides, the CDR3 is TGTGCCACCAGTGATTTCAGGGACATAAGACGAGAGACCCAGTACTTC.

The genes are TRBV29-1 and TRBJ1-1; D unresolved. The CDR3 has 12 amino acids. V lost 1 base and J 1 base, leaving 4 bases between the germline ends. Germline V gene data show CDR1 as SQVTM and CDR2 as ANQGSEA. CDR3 protein: CSVEGQNTEAFF. CDR3 nucleotide sequence: TGCAGCGTTGAAGGACAGAACACTGAAGCTTTCTTT.

The rearrangement links TRBV28 to TRBJ2-1, with TRBD1 matching 7 bases. CDR3 length equals 14 residues. After removal of 5 bases from V and 10 bases from J, the junction contained 11 bases not matched to a gene. Germline CDR1 is MDHEN and CDR2 is SYDVKM. The CDR3, as DNA: TGTGCCAGCAGTCCCCAGCGAATCAGGGGGGAGCAGTTCTTC. This sequence encodes CASSPQRIRGEQFF.

This chain links TRBV11-2 with TRBJ2-6, with 7 bases that match TRBD1. The CDR3 has 17 residues. Looked up from germline, CDR1 is SGHAT and CDR2 is FQNNGV. The V and J ends lost 6 bases and 1 base, in that order; junction bases with no gene match: 9. In DNA, the CDR3 is TGTGCCAGCAGTCCTCGGGACAGCCCATCTGGGGCCAACGTCCTGACTTTC. Encoded protein: CASSPRDSPSGANVLTF.

This chain links TRBV7-2 with TRBJ2-3, with 7 bases matching TRBD2. V gave up 4 bases and J gave up 2 bases; unmatched junction bases: 6. The CDR3 covers 15 residues. From germline, CDR1 is SGHTA and CDR2 FQGNSA. The CDR3: CASSSGGRNTDTQYF. CDR3 in DNA: TGTGCCAGCAGCTCAGGCGGGAGAAACACAGATACGCAGTATTTT.

This clone showed up just once. CDR3 bases: TGTGCCAGCAGGGACTTGGACAGATCTGAAGCTTTCTTT. This translates into CASRDLDRSEAFF. This chain joins TRBV27 and TRBJ1-1; a possible D gene is TRBD1 (6 bases). Germline loops: CDR1 MNHEY, CDR2 SMNVEV (reference sequence). The CDR3 extends over 13 amino acids. Trimming stripped 6 bases from V and 6 bases from J, with 14 bases between.

The chain has TRBV12-5 and TRBJ2-7, with TRBD1 matching 9 bases. After removal of 0 bases from V and 3 bases from J, the junction contained 12 bases not matched to a gene. The CDR3 extends over 18 amino acids. The germline gives CDR1 LGHNT, CDR2 FRNRAP. CDR3 amino acids: CASGLVRITGGMCYEQYF. The CDR3 DNA sequence: TGTGCTAGTGGTTTGGTACGGATAACAGGGGGCATGTGCTACGAGCAGTACTTC.

The V and J genes are TRBV2 and TRBJ1-2; weak D call: TRBD1 (6 bases). CDR3 length: 13 residues. Germline V gene lookup returns CDR1 SNHLY and CDR2 FYNNEI. With 6 bases removed from V and 0 bases from J, the gap between germline ends came to 8 bases. The CDR3 DNA follows: TGTGCCAGCAGGGACAGACCTAACTATGGCTACACCTTC. It encodes CASRDRPNYGYTF. The full variable domain, rest sourced from reference TRBV2 and TRBJ1-2, is EPEVTQTPSHQVTQMGQEVILRCVPISNHLYFYWYRQILGQKVEFLVSFYNNEISEKSEIFDDQFSVERPDGSNFTLKIRSTKLEDSAMYFCASRDRPNYGYTFGSGTRLTVV.

V usage is TRBV5-1 and J usage is TRBJ2-5; possibly TRBD1 for D (6 bases). Trimming pared 4 bases from V and 5 bases from J, leaving 18 bases between. The CDR3 is 15 amino acids. CDR1 is SGHRS, CDR2 YFSETQ, per germline. The CDR3 loop reads CASSTIDRPRETQYF. The CDR3 DNA reads TGCGCCAGCAGCACAATCGACAGGCCCAGGGAGACCCAGTACTTC.

This rearrangement joins TRBV5-6 to TRBJ2-3; TRBD2 might be the D (6 bases). The CDR3 length is 13 residues. V lost 3 bases and J lost 4, with 9 bases in between. Germline assignment: CDR1 SGHDT and CDR2 YYEEEE. CDR3 residues: CASSWGTADTQYF. DNA for the CDR3: TGTGCCAGCAGCTGGGGGACTGCAGATACGCAGTATTTT.

The rearrangement links TRBV9 to TRBJ2-7; D is perhaps TRBD2 (6 bases). Germline assignment: CDR1 SGDLS and CDR2 YYNGEE. This CDR3 is 14 amino acids long. V lost 2 bases and J lost 0, with 9 bases in between. This chain's CDR3 is CASSVGLSSYEQYF. For the CDR3, the DNA is TGTGCCAGCAGCGTCGGACTAAGCTCCTACGAGCAGTACTTC.

V gene TRBV5-5 combines with J gene TRBJ2-1, with 7 bases fitting TRBD1. The V gene's germline CDR1 is SGHKS and CDR2 YYEKEE (reference sequence). V lost 4 bases, J lost 3 bases, and 10 bases stayed unmatched. The CDR3 has 16 amino acids. The DNA of the CDR3 is TGTGCCAGCAGCCCGGGAATGGGGGACAGCTACAATGAGCAGTTCTTC. Translating it yields CASSPGMGDSYNEQFF.

The chain uses TRBV24-1 and TRBJ1-4, with TRBD1 as a possible D gene (6 bases). V gave up 4 bases and J gave up 10 bases, with 12 bases separating them. Germline CDR1 KGHDR, CDR2 SFDVKD. The CDR3 has 13 amino acids. The DNA of the CDR3 is TGTGCCACCAGTGAAAAACAGGGCGGAAAACTGTTTTTT. Its translation: CATSEKQGGKLFF.

The V and J genes are TRBV6-5 and TRBJ1-2, with D maybe TRBD1 (6 bases). The CDR3 covers 13 residues. Germline CDR1 MNHEY, CDR2 SVGAGI. The V and J ends lost 2 bases and 7 bases respectively, with 11 bases between them. CDR3 sequence (DNA): TGTGCCAGCAGTTACGTGTCAGGGGTTGGCTACACCTTC. This translates into CASSYVSGVGYTF.